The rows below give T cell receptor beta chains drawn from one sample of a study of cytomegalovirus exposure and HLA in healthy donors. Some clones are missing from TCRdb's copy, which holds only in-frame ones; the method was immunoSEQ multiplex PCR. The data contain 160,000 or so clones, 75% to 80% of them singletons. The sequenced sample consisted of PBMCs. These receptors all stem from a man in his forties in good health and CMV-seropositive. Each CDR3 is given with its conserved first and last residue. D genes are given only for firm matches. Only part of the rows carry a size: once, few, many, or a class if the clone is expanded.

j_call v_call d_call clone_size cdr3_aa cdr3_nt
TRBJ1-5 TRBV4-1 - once CASSQDPATVQPQHF TGCGCCAGCAGCCAAGATCCTGCGACAGTTCAGCCCCAGCATTTT
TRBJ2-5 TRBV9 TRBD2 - CASSVAGLAGVETQYF TGTGCCAGCAGCGTAGCAGGGTTAGCGGGAGTTGAGACCCAGTACTTC
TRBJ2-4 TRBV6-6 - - CASSSGIQYF TGTGCCAGCAGTTCGGGCATTCAGTACTTC
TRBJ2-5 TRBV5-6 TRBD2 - CASSLTSGEETQYF TGTGCCAGCAGCTTGACTAGCGGGGAAGAGACCCAGTACTTC
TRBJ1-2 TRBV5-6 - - CASSLARGSRYGYTF TGTGCCAGCAGCTTGGCACGCGGGAGTAGGTATGGCTACACCTTC
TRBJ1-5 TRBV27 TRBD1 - CASSFDRGQPQHF TGTGCCAGCAGTTTTGACAGGGGGCAGCCCCAGCATTTT
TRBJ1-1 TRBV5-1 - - CASRTVGGTEAFF TGCGCCAGCAGAACAGTGGGGGGTACTGAAGCTTTCTTT
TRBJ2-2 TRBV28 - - CASSPQWARYTGELFF TGTGCCAGCAGTCCCCAATGGGCCCGGTACACCGGGGAGCTGTTTTTT
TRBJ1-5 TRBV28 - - CASRAGLSNQPQHF TGTGCCAGCAGAGCAGGACTAAGCAATCAGCCCCAGCATTTT
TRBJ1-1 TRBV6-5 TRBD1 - CASSPLDRAVTEAFF TGTGCCAGCAGTCCCCTGGACAGGGCGGTCACTGAAGCTTTCTTT
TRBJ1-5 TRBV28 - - CASSPNRLLNQPQHF TGTGCCAGCAGCCCCAACCGACTTCTCAATCAGCCCCAGCATTTT
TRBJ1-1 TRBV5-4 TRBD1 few CASSSGQVNTEAFF TGTGCCAGCAGCTCGGGACAGGTGAACACTGAAGCTTTCTTT
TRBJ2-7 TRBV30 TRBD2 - CAWSTGTSAYEQYF TGTGCCTGGAGCACTGGCACTAGCGCCTACGAGCAGTACTTC
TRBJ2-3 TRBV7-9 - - CSSSLPPSVDTQYF TGTTCCAGCAGCCTGCCACCCTCGGTGGATACGCAGTATTTT
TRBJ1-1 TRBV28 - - CASSLFQGSLLNTEAFF TGTGCCAGCAGTTTATTTCAGGGGAGCCTATTGAACACTGAAGCTTTCTTT
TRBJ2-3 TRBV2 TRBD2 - CAGRAAGVDTQYF TGTGCCGGCCGGGCAGCGGGAGTCGATACGCAGTATTTT
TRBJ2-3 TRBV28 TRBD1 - CASSTGGNTDTQYF TGTGCCAGCAGCACAGGGGGCAACACAGATACGCAGTATTTT
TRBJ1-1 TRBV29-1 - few CSSRTGLGTEAFF TGCAGCTCGAGAACAGGGTTGGGCACTGAAGCTTTCTTT
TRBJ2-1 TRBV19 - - CASSKDRYGWADEQFF TGTGCCAGTAGTAAAGATAGGTATGGCTGGGCAGATGAGCAGTTCTTC
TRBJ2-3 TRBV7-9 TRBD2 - CAPGGLAGAGDTQYF TGTGCCCCCGGAGGGCTAGCGGGAGCGGGAGATACGCAGTATTTT
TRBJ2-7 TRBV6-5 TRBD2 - CASTTSGSSYEQYF TGTGCCAGCACCACTAGCGGGAGCTCCTACGAGCAGTACTTC
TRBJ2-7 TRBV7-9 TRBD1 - CASSLVAGGENEQYF TGTGCCAGCAGCTTAGTTGCAGGGGGCGAAAACGAGCAGTACTTC
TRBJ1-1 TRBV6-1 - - CASSEPVEAFF TGTGCCAGCAGTGAACCCGTTGAAGCTTTCTTT
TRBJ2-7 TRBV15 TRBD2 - CATSRNSAGGSYEQYF TGTGCCACCAGCAGAAATTCAGCGGGAGGGAGCTACGAGCAGTACTTC
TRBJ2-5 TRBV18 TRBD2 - CASSSGLATETQYF TGTGCCAGCTCATCTGGACTAGCGACAGAGACCCAGTACTTC
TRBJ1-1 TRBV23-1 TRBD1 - CASSQPPDRGRGDTEAFF TGCGCCAGCAGTCAACCCCCAGACAGGGGGCGAGGAGATACTGAAGCTTTCTTT
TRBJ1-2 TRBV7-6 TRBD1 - CASSSQGTGIYGYTF TGTGCCAGCAGCTCTCAAGGGACAGGGATCTATGGCTACACCTTC
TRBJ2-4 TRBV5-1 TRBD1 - CASSLPNRGQKNIQYF TGCGCCAGCAGCTTGCCAAACAGGGGGCAAAAAAACATTCAGTACTTC
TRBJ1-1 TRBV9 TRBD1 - CASSLSDRVESEAFF TGTGCCAGCAGCCTATCGGACAGGGTTGAGTCTGAAGCTTTCTTT
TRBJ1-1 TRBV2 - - CASNRRNTEAFF TGTGCCAGCAACAGGCGGAACACTGAAGCTTTCTTT
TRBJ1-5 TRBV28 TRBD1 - CASSQGENNQPQHF TGTGCCAGCAGTCAGGGGGAAAACAATCAGCCCCAGCATTTT
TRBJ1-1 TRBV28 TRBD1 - CASSTQGAGPGEAFF TGTGCCAGCAGTACACAGGGGGCGGGGCCCGGTGAAGCTTTCTTT
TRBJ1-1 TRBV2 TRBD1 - CASSGEWDRADTEAFF TGTGCCAGCAGTGGGGAGTGGGACAGGGCCGACACTGAAGCTTTCTTT
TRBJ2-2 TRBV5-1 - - CASSLLSGELFF TGCGCCAGCTCCCTACTCTCCGGGGAGCTGTTTTTT
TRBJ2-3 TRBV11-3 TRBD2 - CASSPPGLAGGHDTQYF TGTGCCAGCAGCCCCCCCGGACTAGCGGGAGGTCATGATACGCAGTATTTT
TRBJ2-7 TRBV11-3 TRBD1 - CASSFDRGTSYEQYF TGTGCCAGCAGCTTTGACAGGGGGACTTCCTACGAGCAGTACTTC
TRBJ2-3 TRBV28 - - CASNSQLTDTQYF TGTGCCAGCAACTCCCAATTGACAGATACGCAGTATTTT
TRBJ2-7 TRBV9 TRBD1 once CASSAPDRAYEQYF TGTGCCAGCAGCGCACCGGACAGGGCATACGAGCAGTACTTC
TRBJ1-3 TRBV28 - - CASSFPGVIGNTIYF TGTGCCAGCAGTTTTCCGGGGGTGATCGGAAACACCATATATTTT
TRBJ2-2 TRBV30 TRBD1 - CAWMGQGALELFF TGTGCCTGGATGGGACAGGGGGCTTTGGAGCTGTTTTTT
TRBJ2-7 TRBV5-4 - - CASSPELQGRDYEQYF TGTGCCAGCAGCCCGGAGCTACAGGGACGGGACTACGAGCAGTACTTC
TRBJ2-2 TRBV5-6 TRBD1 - CASSLIGTVNTGELFF TGTGCCAGCAGCTTGATTGGGACAGTGAACACCGGGGAGCTGTTTTTT
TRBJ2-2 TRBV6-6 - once CASTGSTGELFF TGTGCCAGCACAGGAAGCACCGGGGAGCTGTTTTTT
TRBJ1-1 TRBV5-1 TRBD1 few CASSLSTGGPFTEAFF TGCGCCAGCAGCTTGAGTACAGGGGGCCCGTTCACTGAAGCTTTCTTT
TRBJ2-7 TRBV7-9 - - CSSSPIAETDYEQYF TGTTCCAGCAGCCCTATAGCGGAGACAGACTACGAGCAGTACTTC
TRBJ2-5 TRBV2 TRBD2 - CASSGGRAVGTQYF TGTGCCAGCAGTGGCGGGAGGGCCGTCGGGACCCAGTACTTC
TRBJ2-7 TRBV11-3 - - CASSLTTFGEQYF TGTGCCAGCAGCTTGACTACTTTCGGCGAGCAGTACTTC
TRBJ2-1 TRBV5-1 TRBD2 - CASTVQAGGWNEQFF TGCGCCAGCACCGTTCAAGCGGGAGGGTGGAATGAGCAGTTCTTC
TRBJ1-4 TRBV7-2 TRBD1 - CASSSGQGGEKLFF TGTGCCAGCAGCTCGGGACAGGGGGGGGAAAAACTGTTTTTT